This T cell receptor (beta chain) was captured by sequencing in a study of OX40 agonist ivuxolimab in advanced cancers. In terms of the full investigation: Ivuxolimab was a fully human IgG2 agonistic monoclonal antibody targeting the costimulatory receptor OX40 (CD134). Intravenous ivuxolimab was administered to patients every 2 weeks at six dose levels: 0.01, 0.1, 0.3, 1.5, 3 and 10 mg/kg. Of the approximately 50 dose-escalation patients, hepatocellular carcinoma was present in about 20, melanoma in approximately 15, renal cell carcinoma in 9 and head and neck cancer in 9. The dose-escalation cohort was almost 85% male with a mean age of approximately 59 years, ranging from roughly 20 to 80. Prior anti-PD-1, anti-PD-L1 or anti-CTLA-4 therapy was permitted, and roughly two fifths of dose-escalation patients had received checkpoint inhibitors. Partial responses were achieved by three dose-escalation patients, of whom one had hepatocellular carcinoma and two had cutaneous melanoma. Peripheral TCRbeta sequencing was intended to test whether TCR sequence diversity was altered and clonal T-cell expansion was caused by ivuxolimab. The monotherapy dose-escalation portion (N of about 47 patients) of the phase I ivuxolimab trial is reported in the paper.

Study-wide findings and limitations: Partial responders in the 0.1-3.0 mg/kg groups had among the lowest normalized peripheral clonal expansion, especially among CD8+ T cells. The antigen specificity of the peripheral T cells that underwent clonal expansion was not determined. At doses of 0.1 to 3.0 mg/kg, clonal expansion of both CD4+ and CD8+ T cells in blood was seen between baseline and week 6. Low levels of normalized T-cell clonal expansion were also shown by some nonresponding patients. On average, CD8+ T cells showed more expanded clones than CD4+ T cells after ivuxolimab.

The germline V gene sets CDR1 to KGHSH and CDR2 to LQKENI. Trimming takes 6 bases from V and 3 bases from J, and the germline ends sit 14 bases apart. From the cysteine through the phenylalanine, the CDR3 covers 15 amino acids. Only the CDR3 part of the read is kept: 45 bases, read in frame from the first base. Remarks on this clone: Its binding antigen is unknown. Nothing much larger sits one base from this clone, and base qualities are not available.

Genomic DNA was extracted from sorted cells for sequencing of the TCRbeta CDR3 region. The immunoSEQ Assay was used for sequencing of TCRbeta CDR3 regions. Held by TCRdb, this immuneACCESS table contains in-frame sequences only and omits some clones. Under half of the omission traces to an unresolved V gene where checked; the cause of the rest is unknown. In this sample the table shows tens of thousands of clones, nearly 90% of which occur a single time. Of the sample, 0.33% is held by the ten largest clones. The trial excluded patients who had a history of autoimmune disease or were on systemic immunosuppression. Peripheral blood for TCR sequencing was collected from all dose cohorts at baseline, on cycle 4 day 1, and on cycle 7 day 1. The samples were taken from a phase I, first-in-human, multicenter, open-label dose-escalation trial of ivuxolimab. Adults with locally advanced or metastatic melanoma, renal cell carcinoma, hepatocellular carcinoma or head and neck squamous cell carcinoma were enrolled in the trial. CD4+ and CD8+ T cells were sorted separately from peripheral blood before TCR sequencing.

The sequence came from an adult with an advanced solid tumor such as melanoma, head and neck, liver or kidney cancer. The chain is made from TRBV18 and TRBJ2-2; no D gene can be assigned with confidence. Sequences were derived from CD4+ or CD8+ T cells sorted from blood, sampled in a trial of the OX40 agonist ivuxolimab. The DNA sequence is given as TGTGCCAGCTCCCCGGGTCTTCTATACACCGGGGAGCTGTTTTTT. Protein translation: CASSPGLLYTGELFF. The variable domain in full, with residues beyond the CDR3 obtained from the reference TRBV18 and TRBJ2-2 genes, is NAGVMQNPRHLVRRRGQEARLRCSPMKGHSHVYWYRQLPEEGLKFMVYLQKENIIDESGMPKERFSAEFPKEGPSILRIQQVVRGDSAAYFCASSPGLLYTGELFFGEGSRLTVL.